A selection of T cell receptor beta chains follows, all from one sample in a study of T cell repertoires in cytomegalovirus infection. In TCRdb, the reads were re-called with MiXCR into one record per CDR3 protein. The sample shows under 150,000 distinct CDR3 sequences, under 35% of them seen only once. No antigens are known for them. Specimen: CD8+ T cells from cultured PBMCs, collected from culture after CMV antigen stimulation. These receptors were obtained from a human donor in good health (CMV status not recorded). Some clones in this sample may be carry-over from other donors' samples. Both conserved end residues are part of each CDR3. A D gene is named only where the DNA matches it firmly. Only some rows state a clone size, as once, few, many or a class for expanded clones.

d_call,clone_size,cdr3_length,v_call,j_call,cdr3_nt,cdr3_aa
NA,NA,15,TRBV19,TRBJ1-6,TGTGCCAGTACCAAATCAGGGACACTCTATTCACCCCTCCACTTT,CASTKSGTLYSPLHF
TRBD2,NA,13,TRBV20-1,TRBJ2-5,TGCAGTGCCCCCGGGAGGTCGGCGGAGACCCAGTACTTC,CSAPGRSAETQYF
TRBD2,NA,14,TRBV10-2,TRBJ2-1,TGCGCCAGCAGTGCTCTAGCGGGGGGCTATGAGCAGTTCTTC,CASSALAGGYEQFF
TRBD1,NA,12,TRBV4-1,TRBJ2-7,TGCGCCAGCAGCCAAGATGCAGGGGGGCAGTACTTC,CASSQDAGGQYF
NA,few,14,TRBV4-1,TRBJ2-1,TGCGCCAGCAGCCAAGGAGACTCACAAAATGAGCAGTTCTTC,CASSQGDSQNEQFF
NA,few,16,TRBV28,TRBJ1-1,TGTGCCAGCAGTTGGGGGAGATACGGGGCCACCACTGAAGCTTTCTTT,CASSWGRYGATTEAFF
NA,NA,12,TRBV7-9,TRBJ2-3,TGTGCCAGCGGACGCCCTGCAGATACGCAGTATTTT,CASGRPADTQYF
NA,few,14,TRBV27,TRBJ2-7,TGTGCCAGCAGTTTAACAGGGAGTTTCTACGAGCAGTACTTC,CASSLTGSFYEQYF
TRBD1,NA,15,TRBV28,TRBJ1-1,TGTGCCAGCAGTTCGAGACAGGGGTTAGTCACTGAAGCTTTCTTT,CASSSRQGLVTEAFF
NA,NA,14,TRBV6-2/TRBV6-3,TRBJ2-7,TGTGCCAGCAGTTACTACCAGGGTACTCACGAGCAGTACTTC,CASSYYQGTHEQYF
NA,NA,15,TRBV7-2,TRBJ2-1,TGTGCCAGCAGCTGGACAAGGGGCGCGCTCAATGAGCAGTTCTTC,CASSWTRGALNEQFF
TRBD1,once,12,TRBV27,TRBJ1-2,TGTGCCAGCAGTACAGGGGGCCGGGGCTACACCTTC,CASSTGGRGYTF
NA,NA,12,TRBV12-3/TRBV12-4,TRBJ1-1,TGTGCCAGCAGCCGACCCGGGGGTGAAGCTTTCTTT,CASSRPGGEAFF
TRBD1,NA,16,TRBV9,TRBJ2-2,TGTGCCAGCAGCCCGCACACAGGGGTAAACACCGGGGAGCTGTTTTTT,CASSPHTGVNTGELFF
NA,NA,16,TRBV3-1,TRBJ2-5,TGTGCCAGCAGCCAACCGACGGTCGGTCTACAAGAGACCCAGTACTTC,CASSQPTVGLQETQYF
TRBD1,few,18,TRBV7-9,TRBJ2-7,TGTGCCAGCAGCCCACCCTTCTCCTCAGGGACAGCTTCCTACGAGCAGTACTTC,CASSPPFSSGTASYEQYF
NA,many,14,TRBV6-2/TRBV6-3,TRBJ2-2,TGTGCCAGCAGTTACGTGACCCGGGGCGGGGAGCTGTTTTTT,CASSYVTRGGELFF
NA,few,15,TRBV7-4,TRBJ2-5,TGTGCCAGCAGCTTAGTGTCTGGGTACCAAGAGACCCAGTACTTC,CASSLVSGYQETQYF
TRBD1,few,13,TRBV27,TRBJ2-7,TGTGCCAGCAGTTGGGGACAGGGGTACGAGCAGTACTTC,CASSWGQGYEQYF
NA,many,13,TRBV7-9,TRBJ1-4,TGTGCCAGCAGCTTAGTGCCCTCATTGGGGCTGTTTTTT,CASSLVPSLGLFF
TRBD2,NA,14,TRBV5-6,TRBJ2-1,TGTGCCAGCAGCGCCGGGGGGGCCGGTGATGAGCAGTTCTTC,CASSAGGAGDEQFF
NA,NA,13,TRBV6-1,TRBJ2-4,TGTGCCAGCAGAGGGGTAGGGTTGGACATTCAGTACTTC,CASRGVGLDIQYF
NA,once,11,TRBV27,TRBJ1-1,TGTGCCAGCAGTTTAGGTTTAAGAGCTTTCTTT,CASSLGLRAFF
NA,NA,16,TRBV7-6,TRBJ2-1,TGTGCCAGCAGCTTGGGCGGGGCGCCCTCCTACAATGAGCAGTTCTTC,CASSLGGAPSYNEQFF
NA,NA,19,TRBV4-3,TRBJ1-2,TGCGCCAGCAGCCAAGATCTGGTCGGGGCGGGCAGGGCTAACTATGGCTACACCTTC,CASSQDLVGAGRANYGYTF
NA,NA,18,TRBV4-1,TRBJ2-3,TGCGCCAGCAGCCAAGATCTTATGGGACCCAGAGGCACAGATACGCAGTATTTT,CASSQDLMGPRGTDTQYF
NA,NA,18,TRBV5-6,TRBJ2-6,TGTGCCAGCAGCTTTGGGGGGGCCGGTTCCGCCGGGGCCAACGTCCTGACTTTC,CASSFGGAGSAGANVLTF
NA,NA,17,TRBV2,TRBJ2-1,TGTGCCAGCAGTGAAGGGATGGACGGAAGCTCCTACAATGAGCAGTTCTTC,CASSEGMDGSSYNEQFF
TRBD1,NA,14,TRBV12-3/TRBV12-4,TRBJ2-5,TGTGCCAGCAGCTGGGACAGGGAGATAGAGACCCAGTACTTC,CASSWDREIETQYF
NA,few,15,TRBV6-6,TRBJ2-7,TGTGCCAGCAGTTACGGCCAGGGGTATGGGTACGAGCAGTACTTC,CASSYGQGYGYEQYF
TRBD2,few,15,TRBV9,TRBJ2-7,TGTGCCAGCAGCGCAGGGACTAGCGGATATTACGAGCAGTACTTC,CASSAGTSGYYEQYF
TRBD1,NA,14,TRBV7-8,TRBJ1-5,TGTGCCAGCAGCCCGGACAGGGCGGGACAGCCCCAGCATTTT,CASSPDRAGQPQHF
TRBD2,NA,14,TRBV7-8,TRBJ2-2,TGTGCCAGCAGACGACTAGCGGGCACCGGGGAGCTGTTTTTT,CASRRLAGTGELFF
NA,NA,20,TRBV12-3/TRBV12-4,TRBJ2-6,TGTGCCAGCAGTTTTTCACCCGGACAGAGAATCAGCTCTGGGGCCAACGTCCTGACTTTC,CASSFSPGQRISSGANVLTF
NA,NA,16,TRBV11-2,TRBJ1-4,TGTGCCAGCAGCCCCTGGACATCCCCAACTAATGAAAAACTGTTTTTT,CASSPWTSPTNEKLFF
NA,few,16,TRBV25-1,TRBJ1-1,TGTGCCAGCAGTGAATATTTTCGGGGGGGTAACACTGAAGCTTTCTTT,CASSEYFRGGNTEAFF
NA,few,16,TRBV7-8,TRBJ2-5,TGTGCCAGCAGCCTCTTGGGGGGGGCGAACGGAGAGACCCAGTACTTC,CASSLLGGANGETQYF